The clone carrying this TCR beta chain has only a few counts. TCRdb redid the calling of the 5' RACE reads with MiXCR, one entry per CDR3 protein. This table holds tens of thousands of distinct CDR3 sequences, almost 7.5% found once. Germline assignment: CDR1 SQVTM and CDR2 ANQGSEA. The CDR3 length is 14 residues. The V gene end was trimmed by 3 bases and the J gene end by 4 bases; junction bases not matched to a gene: 5. The data were taken from a study of early T cells in non-severe SARS-CoV-2 infection. The receptor was derived from an adult who was a healthcare worker with PCR-confirmed SARS-CoV-2 infection or an uninfected control (not recorded which). Sequenced material: whole blood. The chain uses TRBV29-1 and TRBJ2-7; 11 bases line up with TRBD1. The CDR3 region is CSVEGTGGAYEQYF. In DNA form, the CDR3 reads TGCAGCGTTGAGGGGACAGGGGGTGCATACGAGCAGTACTTC.